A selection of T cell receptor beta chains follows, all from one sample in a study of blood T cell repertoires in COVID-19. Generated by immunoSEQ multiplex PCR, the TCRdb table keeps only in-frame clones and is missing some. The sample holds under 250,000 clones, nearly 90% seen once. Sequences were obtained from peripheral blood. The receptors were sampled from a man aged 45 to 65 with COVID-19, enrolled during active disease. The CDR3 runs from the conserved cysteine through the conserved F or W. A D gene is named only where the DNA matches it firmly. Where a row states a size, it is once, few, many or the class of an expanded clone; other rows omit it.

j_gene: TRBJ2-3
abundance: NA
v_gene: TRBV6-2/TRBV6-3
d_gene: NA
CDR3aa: CASSYSGGGTQYF
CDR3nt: TGTGCCAGCAGTTACTCAGGGGGTGGAACGCAGTATTTT

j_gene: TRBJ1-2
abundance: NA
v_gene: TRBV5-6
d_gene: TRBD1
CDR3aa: CASSQTGDYGYTF
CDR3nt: TGTGCCAGCAGCCAGACAGGGGACTATGGCTACACCTTC

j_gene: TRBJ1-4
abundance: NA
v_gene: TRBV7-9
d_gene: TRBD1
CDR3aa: CASSAHRGDGLGEKLFF
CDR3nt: TGTGCCAGCAGCGCCCACAGGGGGGATGGTTTAGGTGAAAAACTGTTTTTT

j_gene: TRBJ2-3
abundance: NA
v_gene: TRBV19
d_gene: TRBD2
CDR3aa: CATNPSGVDTQYF
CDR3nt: TGTGCCACCAACCCCAGCGGGGTCGATACGCAGTATTTT

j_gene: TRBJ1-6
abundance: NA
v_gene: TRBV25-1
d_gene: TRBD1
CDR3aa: CASSLGQGLNNSPLHF
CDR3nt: TGTGCCAGCAGTCTCGGACAGGGACTAAATAATTCACCCCTCCACTTT

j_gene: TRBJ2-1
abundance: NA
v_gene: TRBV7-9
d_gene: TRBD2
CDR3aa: CASSFVGLAASYNEQFF
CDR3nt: TGTGCCAGCAGCTTTGTCGGGCTAGCGGCAAGCTACAATGAGCAGTTCTTC

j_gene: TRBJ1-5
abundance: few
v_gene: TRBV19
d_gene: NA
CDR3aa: CASSIGGSNQPQHF
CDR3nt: TGTGCCAGTAGTATAGGCGGGAGCAATCAGCCCCAGCATTTT

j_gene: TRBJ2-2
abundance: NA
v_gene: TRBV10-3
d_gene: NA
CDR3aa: CAIGPPGGKFTGELFF
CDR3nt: TGTGCCATCGGCCCTCCGGGGGGCAAGTTTACCGGGGAGCTGTTTTTT

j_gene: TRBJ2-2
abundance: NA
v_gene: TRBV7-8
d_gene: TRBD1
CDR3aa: CASSRDRANTGELFF
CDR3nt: TGTGCCAGCAGCCGAGACAGGGCAAACACCGGGGAGCTGTTTTTT

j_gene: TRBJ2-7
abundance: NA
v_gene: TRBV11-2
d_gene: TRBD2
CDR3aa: CASSLAGLGTYEQYF
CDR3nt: TGTGCCAGCAGCTTGGCGGGACTAGGGACCTACGAGCAGTACTTC

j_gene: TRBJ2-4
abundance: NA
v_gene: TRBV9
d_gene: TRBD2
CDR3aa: CASSVDPSGASKNIQYF
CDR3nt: TGTGCCAGCAGCGTAGATCCTAGCGGGGCGTCCAAAAACATTCAGTACTTC

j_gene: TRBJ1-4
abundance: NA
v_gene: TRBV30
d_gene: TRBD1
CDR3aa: CAWSGGSGGREKLFF
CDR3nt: TGTGCCTGGAGTGGAGGATCAGGGGGCCGTGAAAAACTGTTTTTT

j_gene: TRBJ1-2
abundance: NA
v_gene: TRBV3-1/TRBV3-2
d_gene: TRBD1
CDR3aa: CASSRRDRVHYGYTF
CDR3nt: TGTGCCAGCAGCCGCCGGGACAGGGTTCACTATGGCTACACCTTC

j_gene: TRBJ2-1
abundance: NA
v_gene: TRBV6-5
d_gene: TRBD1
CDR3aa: CASSPTGGNYNEQFF
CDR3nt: TGTGCCAGCAGCCCAACAGGGGGAAATTACAATGAGCAGTTCTTC

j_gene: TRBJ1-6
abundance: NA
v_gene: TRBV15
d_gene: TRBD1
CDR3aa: CATSRDLQGNSPLHF
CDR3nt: TGTGCCACCAGCAGAGATTTACAGGGGAATTCACCCCTCCACTTT

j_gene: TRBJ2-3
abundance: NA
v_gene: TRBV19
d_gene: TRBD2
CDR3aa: CASSIVVGTSGADTQYF
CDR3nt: TGTGCCAGTAGTATAGTAGTCGGGACTAGCGGAGCCGATACGCAGTATTTT

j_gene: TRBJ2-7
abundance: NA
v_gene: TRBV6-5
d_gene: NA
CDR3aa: CASRETVSYEQYF
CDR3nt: TGTGCCAGCAGGGAGACAGTCTCCTACGAGCAGTACTTC

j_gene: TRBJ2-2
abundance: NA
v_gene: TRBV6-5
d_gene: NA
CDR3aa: CASSSNVIGELFF
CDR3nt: TGTGCCAGCAGTTCTAATGTGATCGGGGAGCTGTTTTTT

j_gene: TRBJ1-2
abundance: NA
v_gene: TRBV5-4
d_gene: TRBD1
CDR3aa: CASSLAGTGGGYTF
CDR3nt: TGTGCCAGCAGCTTGGCCGGGACAGGGGGTGGCTACACCTTC

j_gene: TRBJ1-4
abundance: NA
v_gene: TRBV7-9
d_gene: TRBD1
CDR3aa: CASSLFTGQGALNEKLFF
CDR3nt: TGTGCCAGCAGCTTATTTACGGGACAGGGGGCTCTTAATGAAAAACTGTTTTTT

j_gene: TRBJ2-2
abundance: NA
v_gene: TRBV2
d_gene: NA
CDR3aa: CASKRSGQNTGELFF
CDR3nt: TGTGCCAGCAAGCGGAGCGGCCAGAACACCGGGGAGCTGTTTTTT

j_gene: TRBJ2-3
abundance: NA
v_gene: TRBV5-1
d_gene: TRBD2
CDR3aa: CASSLGLASTDTQYF
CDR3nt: TGCGCCAGCAGCTTGGGACTAGCTAGCACAGATACGCAGTATTTT

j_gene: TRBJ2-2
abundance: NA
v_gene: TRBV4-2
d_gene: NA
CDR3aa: CASSLNGGSGTGELFF
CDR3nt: TGTGCCAGCAGCCTCAACGGCGGTTCCGGGACCGGGGAGCTGTTTTTT

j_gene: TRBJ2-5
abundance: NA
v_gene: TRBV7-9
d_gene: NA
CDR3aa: CASSLGVSVYQETQYF
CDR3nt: TGTGCCAGCAGCTTAGGGGTGAGCGTGTACCAAGAGACCCAGTACTTC

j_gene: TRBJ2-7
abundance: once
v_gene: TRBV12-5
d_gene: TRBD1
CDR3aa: CASGLWTGPSSYEQYF
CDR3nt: TGTGCTAGTGGTTTGTGGACAGGGCCGAGCTCCTACGAGCAGTACTTC

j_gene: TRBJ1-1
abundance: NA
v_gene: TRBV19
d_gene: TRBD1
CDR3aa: CASSMGQGADTEAFF
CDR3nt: TGTGCCAGTAGTATGGGACAGGGGGCCGACACTGAAGCTTTCTTT

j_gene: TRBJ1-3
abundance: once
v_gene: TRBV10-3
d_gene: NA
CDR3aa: CAISESVARNTIYF
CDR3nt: TGTGCCATCAGTGAGTCGGTAGCTCGAAACACCATATATTTT

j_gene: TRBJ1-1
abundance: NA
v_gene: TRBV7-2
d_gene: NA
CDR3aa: CASRKQGSTEAFF
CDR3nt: TGTGCCAGCAGGAAACAGGGAAGCACTGAAGCTTTCTTT

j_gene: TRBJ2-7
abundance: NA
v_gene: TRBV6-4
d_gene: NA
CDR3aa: CASNPDLQGGLPYEQYF
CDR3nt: TGTGCCAGCAATCCCGACCTTCAAGGGGGTCTGCCCTACGAGCAGTACTTC

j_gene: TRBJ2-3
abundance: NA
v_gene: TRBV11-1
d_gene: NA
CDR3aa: CASSPRPPIRDTQYF
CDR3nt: TGTGCCAGCAGCCCGCGCCCCCCGATCAGGGATACGCAGTATTTT

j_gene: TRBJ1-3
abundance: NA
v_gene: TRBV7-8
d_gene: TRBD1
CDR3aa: CASSSGQGINTIYF
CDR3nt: TGTGCCAGCAGCTCCGGACAGGGGATAAACACCATATATTTT

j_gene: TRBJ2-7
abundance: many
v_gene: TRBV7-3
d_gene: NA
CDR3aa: CASSPVGGLEQYF
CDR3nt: TGTGCCAGCAGCCCAGTGGGAGGACTCGAGCAGTACTTC

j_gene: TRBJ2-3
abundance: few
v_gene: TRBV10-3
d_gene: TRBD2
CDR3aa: CAISESAGGPDTQYF
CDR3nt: TGTGCCATCAGTGAGTCAGCGGGGGGGCCGGATACGCAGTATTTT

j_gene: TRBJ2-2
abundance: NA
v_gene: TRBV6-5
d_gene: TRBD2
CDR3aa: CASSLAGGRGGELFF
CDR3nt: TGTGCCAGCAGCCTAGCGGGGGGGCGCGGCGGGGAGCTGTTTTTT

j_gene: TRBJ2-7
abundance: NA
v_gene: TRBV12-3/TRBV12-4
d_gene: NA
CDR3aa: CASSSQGRGEQYF
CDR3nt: TGTGCCAGCAGTTCTCAGGGGAGAGGCGAGCAGTACTTC

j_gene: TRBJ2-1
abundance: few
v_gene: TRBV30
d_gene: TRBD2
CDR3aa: CAWSPAGTSAYNEQFF
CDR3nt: TGTGCCTGGAGTCCGGCCGGGACTAGCGCCTACAATGAGCAGTTCTTC

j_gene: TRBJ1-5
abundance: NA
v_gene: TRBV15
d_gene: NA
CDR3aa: CATSRGGQPQHF
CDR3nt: TGTGCCACCAGCAGAGGCGGTCAGCCCCAGCATTTT